These 20 T cell receptor beta chains were all obtained from the same sample, sequenced in a study of cytomegalovirus exposure and HLA in healthy donors. PCR employed 60 Vbeta and 13 Jbeta primers. Libraries were prepared by immunoSEQ multiplex PCR; TCRdb keeps only in-frame clonotypes and omits some of them. The sample lists roughly 160,000 clones; around 82% were seen once. The sample taken for sequencing was PBMCs. The receptors here all came from a man younger than 45 in good health and CMV-seronegative.

The chain has TRBV15 and TRBJ2-7, with D maybe TRBD2 (6 bases). This CDR3 has 15 amino acids. The V end was cut by 0 bases, the J end by 3 bases, with 12 bases between. The germline CDR1 and CDR2 sequences are LNHNV and YYDKDF (reference sequence). CDR3 sequence reads: CATSREAGTNYEQYF. In DNA form, the CDR3 reads TGTGCCACCAGCAGAGAGGCGGGAACAAACTACGAGCAGTACTTC.

This sequence joins TRBV2 and TRBJ2-7; 7 nucleotides line up with TRBD1. Germline-derived CDR1 and CDR2 are SNHLY and FYNNEI. V dropped 11 bases and J dropped 0; count of bases not matched to a gene: 4. The CDR3 is 12 residues long. The chain's CDR3 is CAGTASSYEQYF. In DNA, the CDR3 is TGTGCCGGGACAGCCTCCTCCTACGAGCAGTACTTC.

The chain employs TRBV19 and TRBJ2-1; 15 nucleotides agree with TRBD2. The CDR3 spans 17 residues. CDR1 and CDR2 (germline): LNHDA, SQIVND (reference sequence). The trim removed 4 bases at V and 2 bases at J, leaving 3 bases unmatched. CDR3 in DNA: TGTGCCAGTAGTAATGGACTAGCGGGGGGGCCCTACAATGAGCAGTTCTTC. Its protein product is CASSNGLAGGPYNEQFF. Full variable domain (rest looked up from reference TRBV19 and TRBJ2-1): DGGITQSPKYLFRKEGQNVTLSCEQNLNHDAMYWYRQDPGQGLRLIYYSQIVNDFQKGDIAEGYSVSREKKESFPLTVTSAQKNPTAFYLCASSNGLAGGPYNEQFFGPGTRLTVL.

On this clone itself: An end of the junction does not agree with germline; a read error may underlie this. This chain links TRBV7-9 with TRBJ1-1, with D tentatively TRBD1 (5 bases). Germline assignment: CDR1 SEHNR and CDR2 FQNEAQ (reference sequence). CDR3 length: 16 amino acids. CDR3 sequence: CTSGLQSGRENTEAFF. As DNA, the CDR3 is TGTACCAGCGGTCTGCAGTCAGGGAGGGAAAACACTGAAGCTTTCTTT.

This clone was found a few times. Here the CDR3 DNA reads TGTGCCAGCAGCTTACGGGAGAACACTGAAGCTTTCTTT. It is translated as CASSLRENTEAFF. V is TRBV11-3 and J is TRBJ1-1; D unclear. The CDR3 length is 13 residues. Trimming stripped 2 bases from V and 1 base from J, with 5 bases between. Per the germline V gene, CDR1 is SGHNT and CDR2 is YENEEA.

The V call is TRBV19, the J call TRBJ1-5; 9 nucleotides match TRBD1. Germline V lookup: CDR1 LNHDA, CDR2 SQIVND (reference sequence). V lost 6 bases to trimming and J lost 3 bases; unmatched junction nucleotides: 15. The CDR3 covers 18 residues. CDR3 bases: TGTGCCAGTAGCAGAGGGACAGGGCACGCGCTCGTCAATCAGCCCCAGCATTTT. It translates to CASSRGTGHALVNQPQHF.

The J gene is TRBJ2-2, the V gene TRBV27, with 8 nucleotides matching TRBD1. Germline V gene lookup returns CDR1 MNHEY and CDR2 SMNVEV (reference sequence). This CDR3 has 19 residues. The V and J ends lost 4 bases and 3 bases, in that order; junction bases with no gene match: 16. CDR3 DNA sequence: TGTGCCAGCAGTTCAATCCCCCCGCAGGACAGGGACGACACCGGGGAGCTGTTTTTT. It specifies CASSSIPPQDRDDTGELFF.

The V and J genes are TRBV5-6 and TRBJ2-3; the match to TRBD1 covers 8 bases. Germline V lookup: CDR1 SGHDT, CDR2 YYEEEE. After removal of 2 bases from V and 13 bases from J, the junction contained 6 bases not matched to a gene. The CDR3 has 12 amino acids. CDR3 in DNA: TGTGCCAGCAGCTTCCAGGGGGCGTGGGAGTATTTT. Translation: CASSFQGAWEYF.

Only a few counts were recorded for this clone. This chain connects TRBV5-4 to TRBJ2-3; 14 nucleotides agree with TRBD2. The CDR3 is 16 residues long. J gave up 3 bases and V 7 bases, and 7 bases lay outside the gene matches. Germline V gene lookup returns CDR1 SGHNT and CDR2 YYREEE (reference sequence). In DNA form, the CDR3 reads TGTGCCAGCTCACGTCGGACTAGCGGGAGGACAGATACGCAGTATTTT. Encoded protein: CASSRRTSGRTDTQYF.

The V call is TRBV10-3, the J call TRBJ2-2; TRBD1 matches at 7 bases. V lost 3 bases to trimming and J lost 3 bases; unmatched junction nucleotides: 1. The V gene's germline CDR1 is ENHRY and CDR2 SYGVKD. CDR3 length: 14 residues. CDR3 region: CAISDDRDTGELFF. The CDR3 DNA reads as TGTGCCATCAGTGACGACAGGGACACCGGGGAGCTGTTTTTT.

This clone came up a few times. The chain combines TRBV5-1 with TRBJ2-5, with 9 bases that match TRBD1. The CDR3 is 15 residues long. With V trimmed by 3 bases and J by 4 bases, 7 bases remained unmatched. Germline CDR1 is SGHRS and CDR2 is YFSETQ. Written as DNA, the CDR3 is TGCGCCAGCAGCTGGGGTCGGACAGGGGCAGAGACCCAGTACTTC. It encodes CASSWGRTGAETQYF. Drawing the rest from reference TRBV5-1 and TRBJ2-5, the complete variable domain is KAGVTQTPRYLIKTRGQQVTLSCSPISGHRSVSWYQQTPGQGLQFLFEYFSETQRNKGNFPGRFSGRQFSNSRSEMNVSTLELGDSALYLCASSWGRTGAETQYFGPGTRLLVL.

This clone has a single count. J is TRBJ1-5 and V is TRBV2, with 8 positions matching TRBD1. The V segment lost 3 bases and the J segment 6 bases; nucleotides outside the gene matches: 4. The CDR3 sequence is 14 residues long. Germline lookup yields CDR1 SNHLY and CDR2 FYNNEI. CDR3 region: CASSDRTGSQPQHF. The DNA for the CDR3 is TGTGCCAGCAGTGATAGGACAGGGAGTCAGCCCCAGCATTTT.

This chain links TRBV7-2 with TRBJ2-7; the D is unclear. CDR3 length: 15 amino acids. Germline assignment: CDR1 SGHTA and CDR2 FQGNSA. Trimming shortened V by 2 bases and J by 2 bases, and 13 bases separated the two germline ends. The CDR3 loop reads CASSLRSEKAYEQYF. CDR3 nucleotide sequence: TGTGCCAGCAGCTTAAGGTCGGAGAAAGCCTACGAGCAGTACTTC.

The rearrangement uses TRBV4-1 and TRBJ2-7; D possibly corresponds to TRBD2 (5 bases). V lost 0 bases, J lost 6 bases, and 15 bases lay in between. The CDR3 is 15 amino acids. The germline gives CDR1 MGHRA, CDR2 YSYEKL. The CDR3 is CASSQEPAGRLEQYF. The CDR3 bases are TGCGCCAGCAGCCAAGAGCCGGCGGGTCGGCTCGAGCAGTACTTC.

This clone was picked up one time. This sequence joins TRBV18 and TRBJ2-5; 8 positions match TRBD2. The V and J ends lost 4 bases and 2 bases, in that order; junction bases with no gene match: 9. Germline loops: CDR1 KGHSH, CDR2 LQKENI. The CDR3 length is 16 residues. In nucleotides, the CDR3 is TGTGCCAGCTCACTCATAGCGGGGAGCTCTCAAGAGACCCAGTACTTC. Its translation is CASSLIAGSSQETQYF.

The chain combines TRBV15 with TRBJ2-3, with 7 bases matching TRBD2. This CDR3 has 16 residues. With 5 bases clipped from V and 1 base from J, the junction kept 9 bases outside the gene matches. Germline V gene sequence: CDR1 LNHNV, CDR2 YYDKDF (reference sequence). CDR3 amino acids: CATSGGVAGGTDTQYF. DNA for the CDR3: TGTGCCACCAGCGGAGGCGTGGCGGGGGGCACAGATACGCAGTATTTT.

The chain links TRBV27 to TRBJ1-1; 7 positions agree with TRBD1. Trimming cost V 5 bases and J 0 bases; bases outside gene matches: 6. The germline V gene has CDR1 MNHEY and CDR2 SMNVEV (reference sequence). The CDR3 has 15 amino acids. The CDR3 region has the DNA TGTGCCAGCAGTCTAACGACAGGGATGAACACTGAAGCTTTCTTT. The encoded protein is CASSLTTGMNTEAFF.

The chain links TRBV18 to TRBJ1-1; 7 nucleotides agree with TRBD1. This CDR3 region has 17 residues. CDR1 and CDR2 from the germline V gene are KGHSH and LQKENI. V was pared by 1 base and J by 10 bases, with 18 bases of the junction left unmatched. The CDR3 region is CASSPLYLPGQKFSAFF. In nucleotides, the CDR3 is TGTGCCAGCTCACCACTATACCTCCCGGGACAGAAGTTTTCAGCTTTCTTT.

This clone was observed a few times. For the CDR3, the DNA is TGTGCCAGCAGCTTAGGCGGGACGTCCTACAATGAGCAGTTCTTC. It specifies CASSLGGTSYNEQFF. The rearrangement uses TRBV7-9 and TRBJ2-1; a possible D gene is TRBD2 (6 bases). The CDR3 extends over 15 amino acids. Germline CDR1 reads SEHNR; CDR2 reads FQNEAQ (reference sequence). Trimming stripped 1 base from V and 1 base from J, with 8 bases between.

This clone came up once. In DNA form, the CDR3 reads TGTGCCAGCAGCTTGACCTGGGGGGGCTACAATGAGCAGTTCTTC. Its translation is CASSLTWGGYNEQFF. The rearrangement links TRBV7-2 to TRBJ2-1, with 7 bases fitting TRBD2. V trimming: 3 bases; J trimming: 3 bases; junction bases outside the gene matches: 5. Per germline, CDR1 SGHTA and CDR2 FQGNSA. This CDR3 is built from 15 residues.